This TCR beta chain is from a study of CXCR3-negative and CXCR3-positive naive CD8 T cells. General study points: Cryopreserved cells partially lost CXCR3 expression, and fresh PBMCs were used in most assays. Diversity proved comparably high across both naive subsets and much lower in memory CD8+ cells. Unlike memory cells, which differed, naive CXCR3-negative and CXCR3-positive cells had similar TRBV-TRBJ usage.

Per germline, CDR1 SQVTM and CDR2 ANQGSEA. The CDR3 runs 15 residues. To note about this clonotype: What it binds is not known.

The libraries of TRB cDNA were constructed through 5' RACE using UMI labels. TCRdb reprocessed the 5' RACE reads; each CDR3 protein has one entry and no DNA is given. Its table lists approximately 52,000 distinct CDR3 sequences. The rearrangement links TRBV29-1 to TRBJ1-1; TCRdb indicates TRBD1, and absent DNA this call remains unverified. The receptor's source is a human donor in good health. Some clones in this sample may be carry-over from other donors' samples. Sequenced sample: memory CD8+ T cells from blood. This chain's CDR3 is CSVGKVGTVNTEAFF.